One and the same sample provided the 11 T cell receptor beta chains below, sequenced in a study of T cell responses to AZD1222 COVID-19 vaccine. Method: immunoSEQ multiplex PCR; TCRdb's copy keeps in-frame clones and lacks some. The repertoire holds roughly 170,000 clones, with 94% as singletons. The sample here was peripheral blood, taken 28 days after the second AZD1222 dose. The receptors were gathered from an adult who received the AZD1222 COVID-19 vaccine.

The chain uses TRBV3-1 (or the pseudogene TRBV3-2) and TRBJ2-2; 10 bases agree with TRBD2. V was clipped by 4 bases and J by 6 bases; unmatched bases: 14. From germline, CDR1 is LGHDT and CDR2 YNNKEL (reference sequence). The length of the CDR3 is 18 residues. The CDR3 loop is CASSPGLAGVGWSGELFF. For the CDR3, the DNA is TGTGCCAGCAGCCCCGGGCTAGCGGGAGTAGGGTGGTCCGGGGAGCTGTTTTTT.

This clone was counted a single time. V and J are TRBV4-1 and TRBJ1-4; 8 bases match TRBD1. In germline, CDR1 is MGHRA, CDR2 YSYEKL. The ends lost 2 bases at V and 8 bases at J; junction bases unmatched: 16. The CDR3 loop spans 18 amino acids. The CDR3 region is CASSQWVRSDRAEEKLFF. The CDR3 DNA follows: TGCGCCAGCAGCCAATGGGTTCGATCGGACAGGGCGGAAGAAAAACTGTTTTTT.

The chain carries TRBV5-1 and TRBJ2-1; D gene ambiguous. Between the trimmed V and J ends, which lost 0 bases and 7 bases, there was a span of 11 bases. The CDR3 contains 14 residues. The V gene's germline CDR1 is SGHRS and CDR2 YFSETQ. The CDR3 region is CASSLVGQTNEQFF. In DNA, the CDR3 is TGCGCCAGCAGCTTGGTAGGGCAGACTAATGAGCAGTTCTTC.

The chain has TRBV6-2 or TRBV6-3 and TRBJ1-1, with TRBD1 as a possible D gene (5 bases). CDR1 and CDR2 from the germline V gene are MNHEY and SVGEGT. With 5 bases removed from V and 7 bases from J, the gap between germline ends came to 17 bases. The CDR3 covers 14 residues. Here the CDR3 DNA reads TGTGCCAGCAGTCCGTCGGGGCAGGGATATGAAGCTTTCTTT. Amino acids: CASSPSGQGYEAFF.

This sequence joins TRBV29-1 and TRBJ1-4; D not resolved. Trimming left V 4 bases short and J 0 bases short, with 9 bases between. Germline assignment: CDR1 SQVTM and CDR2 ANQGSEA. The CDR3 has 14 residues. The CDR3 region is CSVVPGTTNEKLFF. Here the CDR3 DNA reads TGCAGCGTTGTCCCCGGGACAACTAATGAAAAACTGTTTTTT.

This chain uses TRBV5-1 with TRBJ1-2, with D tentatively TRBD1 (6 bases). Germline V gene data show CDR1 as SGHRS and CDR2 as YFSETQ. V gave up 4 bases and J gave up 10 bases, with 17 bases separating them. The CDR3 is 13 residues long. CDR3 in DNA: TGCGCCAGCAGCCTAGACAGGAGCCCCCCCTACACCTTC. Its protein is CASSLDRSPPYTF.

This rearrangement joins TRBV14 to TRBJ2-7; perhaps TRBD1 as D (5 bases). CDR3 length: 14 amino acids. The V and J ends lost 0 bases and 4 bases respectively, with 10 bases between them. Germline V lookup: CDR1 SGHDN, CDR2 FVKESK. The CDR3 DNA follows: TGTGCCAGCAGCCAAGAAACAGGCCGTTACGAGCAGTACTTC. It is translated as CASSQETGRYEQYF.

The chain recombines TRBV30 with TRBJ2-3; 10 bases line up with TRBD2. The CDR3 loop spans 16 amino acids. J was trimmed by 1 base and V by 0 bases; bases with no gene match: 4. Looked up from germline, CDR1 is GTSNPN and CDR2 is SVGIG (reference sequence). The CDR3 spells CAWSVSLAGGTDTQYF. CDR3 in DNA: TGTGCCTGGAGTGTTAGCCTAGCGGGAGGCACAGATACGCAGTATTTT.

J is TRBJ1-1 and V is TRBV25-1; D call uncertain. The ends were cut back, 7 bases at V and 11 bases at J, with 14 bases in the middle. This CDR3 contains 11 residues. From germline, CDR1 is MGHDK and CDR2 SYGVNS. Here the CDR3 DNA reads TGTGCCAGCACCGGGGAGGGCGGCGCTTTCTTT. Translated: CASTGEGGAFF.

The chain uses TRBV25-1 and TRBJ2-3; D is unclear. Germline loops: CDR1 MGHDK, CDR2 SYGVNS. Trimming took 3 bases from V and 4 from J, leaving 14 bases between them. The CDR3 contains 15 residues. Here the CDR3 DNA reads TGTGCCAGCAGTGAGACCGGGCTTAAGGCAGATACGCAGTATTTT. It encodes CASSETGLKADTQYF. The whole variable domain, filled in from reference TRBV25-1 and TRBJ2-3, reads EADIYQTPRYLVIGTGKKITLECSQTMGHDKMYWYQQDPGMELHLIHYSYGVNSTEKGDLSSESTVSRIRTEHFPLTLESARPSHTSQYLCASSETGLKADTQYFGPGTRLTVL.

This chain uses TRBV5-6 with TRBJ1-1; D call uncertain. There are 13 residues in the CDR3. Between the trimmed V and J ends, which lost 4 bases and 5 bases, there was a span of 12 bases. CDR1 is SGHDT, CDR2 YYEEEE, per germline. CDR3 DNA sequence: TGTGCCAGCAGCCTGAGGTATGGGACTGAAGCTTTCTTT. This sequence encodes CASSLRYGTEAFF.